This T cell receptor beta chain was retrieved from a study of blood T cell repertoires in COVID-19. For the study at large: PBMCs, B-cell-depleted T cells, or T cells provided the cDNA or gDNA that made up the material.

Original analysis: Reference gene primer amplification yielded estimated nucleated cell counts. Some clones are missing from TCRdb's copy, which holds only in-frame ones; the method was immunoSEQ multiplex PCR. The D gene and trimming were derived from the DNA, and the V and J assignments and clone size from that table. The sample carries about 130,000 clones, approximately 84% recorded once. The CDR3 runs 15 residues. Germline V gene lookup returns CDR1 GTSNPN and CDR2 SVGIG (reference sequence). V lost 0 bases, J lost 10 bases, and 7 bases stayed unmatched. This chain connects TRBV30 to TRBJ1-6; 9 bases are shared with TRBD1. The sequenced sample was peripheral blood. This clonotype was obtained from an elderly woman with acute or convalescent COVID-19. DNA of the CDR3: TGTGCCTGGAGTGTACAAGGGACAGGGAGATCACCCCTCCACTTT. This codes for CAWSVQGTGRSPLHF.